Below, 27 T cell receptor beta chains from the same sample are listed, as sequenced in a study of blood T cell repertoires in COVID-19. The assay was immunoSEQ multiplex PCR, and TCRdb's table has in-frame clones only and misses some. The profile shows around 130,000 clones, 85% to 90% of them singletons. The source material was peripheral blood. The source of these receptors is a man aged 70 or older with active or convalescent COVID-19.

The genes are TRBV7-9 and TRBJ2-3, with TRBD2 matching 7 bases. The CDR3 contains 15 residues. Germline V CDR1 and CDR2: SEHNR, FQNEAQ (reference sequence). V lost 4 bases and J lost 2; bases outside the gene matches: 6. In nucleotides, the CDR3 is TGTGCCAGCAGCTCGGGACTACTCTCCACAGATACGCAGTATTTT. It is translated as CASSSGLLSTDTQYF.

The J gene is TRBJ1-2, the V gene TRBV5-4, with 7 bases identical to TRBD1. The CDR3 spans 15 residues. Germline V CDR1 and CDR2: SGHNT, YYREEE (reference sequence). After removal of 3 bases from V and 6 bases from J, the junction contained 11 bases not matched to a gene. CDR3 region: CASSSSIDRVDGYTF. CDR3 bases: TGTGCCAGCAGCTCCTCTATTGACAGGGTCGATGGCTACACCTTC.

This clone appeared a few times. The CDR3 loop reads CASSPWTVRDTGELFF. The CDR3 DNA follows: TGTGCCAGCAGCCCCTGGACAGTAAGGGACACCGGGGAGCTGTTTTTT. V is TRBV7-3 and J is TRBJ2-2; TRBD1 might be the D (6 bases). In germline, CDR1 is SGHTA, CDR2 FQGTGA. The ends were cut back, 5 bases at V and 3 bases at J, with 16 bases in the middle. The CDR3 consists of 16 residues.

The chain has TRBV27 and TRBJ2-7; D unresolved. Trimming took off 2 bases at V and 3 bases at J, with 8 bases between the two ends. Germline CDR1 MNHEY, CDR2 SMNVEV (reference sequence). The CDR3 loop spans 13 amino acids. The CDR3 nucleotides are TGTGCCAGCAGTTTAGTACACAACTACGAGCAGTACTTC. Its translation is CASSLVHNYEQYF.

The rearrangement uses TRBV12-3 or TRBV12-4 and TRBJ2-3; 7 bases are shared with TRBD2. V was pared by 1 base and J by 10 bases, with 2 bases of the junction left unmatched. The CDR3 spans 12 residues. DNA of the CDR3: TGTGCCAGCAGTTTAGAGGGGAGGGCGCAGTATTTT. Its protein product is CASSLEGRAQYF.

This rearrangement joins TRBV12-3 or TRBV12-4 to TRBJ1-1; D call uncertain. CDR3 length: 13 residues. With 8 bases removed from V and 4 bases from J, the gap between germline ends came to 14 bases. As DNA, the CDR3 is TGTGCCAGCGCGTCCCCCCGGGTCACTGAAGCTTTCTTT. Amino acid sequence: CASASPRVTEAFF.

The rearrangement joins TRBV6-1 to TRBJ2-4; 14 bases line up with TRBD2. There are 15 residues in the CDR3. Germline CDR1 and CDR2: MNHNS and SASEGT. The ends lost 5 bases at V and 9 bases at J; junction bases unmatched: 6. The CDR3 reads CASSLGTSGSVIQYF. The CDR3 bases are TGTGCCAGCAGTCTAGGGACTAGCGGGAGTGTCATTCAGTACTTC.

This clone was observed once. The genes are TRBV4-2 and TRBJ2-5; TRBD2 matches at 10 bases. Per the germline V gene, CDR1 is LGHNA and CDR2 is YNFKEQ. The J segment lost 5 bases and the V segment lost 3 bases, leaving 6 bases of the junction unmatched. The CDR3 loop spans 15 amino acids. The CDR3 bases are TGTGCCAGCAGCCAGAACCCAGCGGGAGGGGAGACCCAGTACTTC. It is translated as CASSQNPAGGETQYF.

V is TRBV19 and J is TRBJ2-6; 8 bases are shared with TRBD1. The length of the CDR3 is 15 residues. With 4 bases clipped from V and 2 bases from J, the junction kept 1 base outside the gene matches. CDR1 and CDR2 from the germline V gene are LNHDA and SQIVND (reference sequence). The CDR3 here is CASSTTGAGANVLTF. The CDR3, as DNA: TGTGCCAGTAGTACGACAGGGGCTGGGGCCAACGTCCTGACTTTC.

CDR3 in amino acids: CASARVLYEQYF. The CDR3 DNA sequence: TGTGCCAGCGCGAGGGTACTCTACGAGCAGTACTTC. The chain is built from TRBV6-5 and TRBJ2-7; TRBD2 might be the D (5 bases). V lost 8 bases and J 3 bases, leaving 11 bases between the germline ends. Germline values: CDR1 MNHEY, CDR2 SVGAGI. This CDR3 has 12 amino acids.

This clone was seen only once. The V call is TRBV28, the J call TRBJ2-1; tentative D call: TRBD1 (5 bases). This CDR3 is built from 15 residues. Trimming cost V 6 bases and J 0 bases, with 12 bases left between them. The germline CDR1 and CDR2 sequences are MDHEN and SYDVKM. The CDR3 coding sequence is TGTGCCAGCAGCTCTAGGGGCAGCTCCTACAATGAGCAGTTCTTC. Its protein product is CASSSRGSSYNEQFF. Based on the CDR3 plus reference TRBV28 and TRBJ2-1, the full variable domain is DVKVTQSSRYLVKRTGEKVFLECVQDMDHENMFWYRQDPGLGLRLIYFSYDVKMKEKGDIPEGYSVSREKKERFSLILESASTNQTSMYLCASSSRGSSYNEQFFGPGTRLTVL.

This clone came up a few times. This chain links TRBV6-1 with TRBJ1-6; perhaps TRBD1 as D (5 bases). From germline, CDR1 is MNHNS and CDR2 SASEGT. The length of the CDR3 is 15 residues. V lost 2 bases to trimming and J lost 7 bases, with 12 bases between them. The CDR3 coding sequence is TGTGCCAGCAGTGAATCGGGGGTTGGGAATTCACCCCTCCACTTT. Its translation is CASSESGVGNSPLHF.

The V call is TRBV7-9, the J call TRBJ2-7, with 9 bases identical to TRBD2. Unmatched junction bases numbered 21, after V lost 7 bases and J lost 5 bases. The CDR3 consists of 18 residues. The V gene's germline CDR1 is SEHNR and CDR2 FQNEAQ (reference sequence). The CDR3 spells CASTLTDPGGRAENEQYF. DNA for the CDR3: TGTGCCAGCACCCTGACAGACCCTGGCGGGAGGGCGGAGAACGAGCAGTACTTC. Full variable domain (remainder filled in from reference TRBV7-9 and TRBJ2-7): DTGVSQNPRHKITKRGQNVTFRCDPISEHNRLYWYRQTLGQGPEFLTYFQNEAQLEKSRLLSDRFSAERPKGSFSTLEIQRTEQGDSAMYLCASTLTDPGGRAENEQYFGPGTRLTVT.

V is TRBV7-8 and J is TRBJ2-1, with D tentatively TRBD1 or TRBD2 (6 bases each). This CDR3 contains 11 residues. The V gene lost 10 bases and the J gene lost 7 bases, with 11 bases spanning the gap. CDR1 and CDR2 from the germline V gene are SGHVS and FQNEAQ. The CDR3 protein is CANRRGNEQFF. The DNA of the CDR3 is TGTGCCAACAGGAGGGGGAATGAGCAGTTCTTC.

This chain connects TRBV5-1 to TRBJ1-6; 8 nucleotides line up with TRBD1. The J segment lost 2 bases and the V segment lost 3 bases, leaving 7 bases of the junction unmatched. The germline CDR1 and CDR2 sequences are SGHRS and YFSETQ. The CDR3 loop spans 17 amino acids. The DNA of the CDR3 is TGCGCCAGCAGCTCAGGACAGGGAGGGACCTATAATTCACCCCTCCACTTT. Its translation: CASSSGQGGTYNSPLHF.

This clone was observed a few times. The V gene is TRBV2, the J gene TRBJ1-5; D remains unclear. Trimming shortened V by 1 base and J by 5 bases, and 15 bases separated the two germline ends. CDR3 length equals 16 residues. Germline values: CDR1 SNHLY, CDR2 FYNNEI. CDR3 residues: CASSEGIGNLDQPQHF. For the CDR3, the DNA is TGTGCCAGCAGTGAAGGAATTGGCAATTTGGATCAGCCCCAGCATTTT.

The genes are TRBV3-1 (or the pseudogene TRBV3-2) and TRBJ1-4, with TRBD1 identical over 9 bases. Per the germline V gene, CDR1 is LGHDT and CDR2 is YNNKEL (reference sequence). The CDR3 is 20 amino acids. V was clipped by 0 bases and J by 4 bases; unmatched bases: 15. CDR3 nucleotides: TGTGCCAGCAGCCAAGATCGGGGGACAGGGCGAGTTCCCGATAATGAAAAACTGTTTTTT. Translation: CASSQDRGTGRVPDNEKLFF.

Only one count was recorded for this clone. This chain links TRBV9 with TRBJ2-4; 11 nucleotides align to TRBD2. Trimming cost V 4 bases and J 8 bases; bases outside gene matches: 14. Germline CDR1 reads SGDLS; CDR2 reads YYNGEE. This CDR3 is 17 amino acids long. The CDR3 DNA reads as TGTGCCAGCAGCCCGTATAAGGGACTAGCGGAAGGAGACATTCAGTACTTC. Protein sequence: CASSPYKGLAEGDIQYF. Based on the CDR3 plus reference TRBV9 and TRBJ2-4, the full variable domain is DSGVTQTPKHLITATGQRVTLRCSPRSGDLSVYWYQQSLDQGLQFLIQYYNGEERAKGNILERFSAQQFPDLHSELNLSSLELGDSALYFCASSPYKGLAEGDIQYFGAGTRLSVL.

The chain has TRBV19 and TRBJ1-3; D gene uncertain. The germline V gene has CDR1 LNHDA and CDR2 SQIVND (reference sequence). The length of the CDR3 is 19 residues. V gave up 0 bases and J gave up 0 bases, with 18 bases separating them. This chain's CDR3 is CASSIDDFLTAFSGNTIYF. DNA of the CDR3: TGTGCCAGTAGTATAGACGACTTTCTGACGGCTTTCTCTGGAAACACCATATATTTT.

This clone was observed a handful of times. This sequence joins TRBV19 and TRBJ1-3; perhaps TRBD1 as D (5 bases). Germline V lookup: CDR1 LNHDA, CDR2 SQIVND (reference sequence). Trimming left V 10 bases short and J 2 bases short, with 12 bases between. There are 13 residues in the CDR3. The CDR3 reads CATWRQTGNTIYF. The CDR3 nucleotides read TGTGCCACATGGCGACAGACTGGAAACACCATATATTTT.

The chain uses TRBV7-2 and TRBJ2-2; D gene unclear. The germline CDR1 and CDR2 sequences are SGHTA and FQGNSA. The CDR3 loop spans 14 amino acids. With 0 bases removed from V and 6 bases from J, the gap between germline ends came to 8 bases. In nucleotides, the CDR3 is TGTGCCAGCAGCTTAGCCCTAGTGGCCGGGGAGCTGTTTTTT. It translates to CASSLALVAGELFF.

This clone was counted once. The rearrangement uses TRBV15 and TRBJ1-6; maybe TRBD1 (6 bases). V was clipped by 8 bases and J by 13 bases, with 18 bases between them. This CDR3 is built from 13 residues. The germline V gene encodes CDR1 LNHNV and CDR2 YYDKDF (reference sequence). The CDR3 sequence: CATDEGVGSPLHF. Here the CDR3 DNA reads TGTGCCACCGACGAGGGGGTAGGGTCCCCCCTCCACTTT. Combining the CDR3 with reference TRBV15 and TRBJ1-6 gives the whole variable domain DAMVIQNPRYQVTQFGKPVTLSCSQTLNHNVMYWYQQKSSQAPKLLFHYYDKDFNNEADTPDNFQSRRPNTSFCFLDIRSPGLGDTAMYLCATDEGVGSPLHFGNGTRLTVT.

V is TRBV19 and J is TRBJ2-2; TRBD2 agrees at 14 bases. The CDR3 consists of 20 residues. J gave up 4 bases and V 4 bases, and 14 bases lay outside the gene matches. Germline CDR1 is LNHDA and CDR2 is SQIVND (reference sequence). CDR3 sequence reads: CASSNPAPGLAGEITGELFF. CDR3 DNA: TGTGCCAGTAGTAACCCGGCGCCGGGACTAGCGGGAGAGATCACCGGGGAGCTGTTTTTT.

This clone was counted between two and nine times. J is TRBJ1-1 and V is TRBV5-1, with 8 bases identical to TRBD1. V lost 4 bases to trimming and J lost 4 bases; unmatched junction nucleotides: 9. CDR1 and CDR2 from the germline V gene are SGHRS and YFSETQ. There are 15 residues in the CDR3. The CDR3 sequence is CASSIDRGAFTEAFF. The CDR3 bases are TGCGCCAGCAGCATAGACAGGGGAGCGTTCACTGAAGCTTTCTTT.

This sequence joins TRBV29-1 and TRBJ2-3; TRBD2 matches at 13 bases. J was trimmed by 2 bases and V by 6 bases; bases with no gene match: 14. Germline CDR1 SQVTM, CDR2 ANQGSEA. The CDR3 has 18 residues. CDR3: CSVVGLAGTPGPTDTQYF. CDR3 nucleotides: TGCAGCGTGGTGGGACTAGCGGGAACCCCGGGTCCCACAGATACGCAGTATTTT.

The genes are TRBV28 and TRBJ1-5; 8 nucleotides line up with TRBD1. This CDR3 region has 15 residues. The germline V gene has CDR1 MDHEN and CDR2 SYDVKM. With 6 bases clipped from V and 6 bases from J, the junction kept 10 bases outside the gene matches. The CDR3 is CASRPTGGDLQPQHF. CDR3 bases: TGTGCCAGCAGACCAACAGGGGGGGATCTTCAGCCCCAGCATTTT.

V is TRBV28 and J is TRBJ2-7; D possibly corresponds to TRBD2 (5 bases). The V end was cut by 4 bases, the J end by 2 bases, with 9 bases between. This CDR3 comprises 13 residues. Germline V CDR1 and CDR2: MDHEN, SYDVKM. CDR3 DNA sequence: TGTGCCAGCAGTTCCGGGGAAACCTACGAGCAGTACTTC. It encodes CASSSGETYEQYF.